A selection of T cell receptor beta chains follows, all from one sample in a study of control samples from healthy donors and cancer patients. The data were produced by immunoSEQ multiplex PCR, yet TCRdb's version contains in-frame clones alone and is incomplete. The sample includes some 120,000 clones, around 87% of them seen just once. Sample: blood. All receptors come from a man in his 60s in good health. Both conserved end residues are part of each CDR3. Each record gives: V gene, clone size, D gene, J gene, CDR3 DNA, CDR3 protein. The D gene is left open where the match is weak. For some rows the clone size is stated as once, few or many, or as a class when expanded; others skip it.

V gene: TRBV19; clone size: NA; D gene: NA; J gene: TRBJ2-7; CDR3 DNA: TGTGCCAGTAGTATCCCTGGAGCAGCTTCGAGCTCCTACGAGCAGTACTTC; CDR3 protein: CASSIPGAASSSYEQYF
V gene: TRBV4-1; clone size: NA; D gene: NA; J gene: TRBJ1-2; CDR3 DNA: TGCGCCAGCAGCCAATTAGGCAGGACCTTAACTAACTATGGCTACACCTTC; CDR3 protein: CASSQLGRTLTNYGYTF
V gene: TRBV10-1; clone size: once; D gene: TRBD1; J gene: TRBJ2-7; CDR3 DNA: TGCGCCAGCAGTGAGACAGGGGGCTTGAACTTCCACGAGCAGTACTTC; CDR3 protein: CASSETGGLNFHEQYF
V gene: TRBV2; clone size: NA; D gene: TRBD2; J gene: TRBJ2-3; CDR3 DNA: TGTGCCAGCAGTGAAGGTAGCGGGGGGGCCGCAGATACGCAGTATTTT; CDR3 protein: CASSEGSGGAADTQYF
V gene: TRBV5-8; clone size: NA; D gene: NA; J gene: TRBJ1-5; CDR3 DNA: TGTGCCAGCAGAGGGACACTGACGAATCAGCCCCAGCATTTT; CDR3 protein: CASRGTLTNQPQHF
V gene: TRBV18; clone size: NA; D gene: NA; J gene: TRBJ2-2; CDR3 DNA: TGTGCCAGCTCACCACCGTTTGACCCTTCGAACACCGGGGAGCTGTTTTTT; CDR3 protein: CASSPPFDPSNTGELFF
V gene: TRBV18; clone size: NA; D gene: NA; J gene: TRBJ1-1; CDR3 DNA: TGTGCCAGCTCACCTTGGACAGCCTTGAACACTGAAGCTTTCTTT; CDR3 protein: CASSPWTALNTEAFF
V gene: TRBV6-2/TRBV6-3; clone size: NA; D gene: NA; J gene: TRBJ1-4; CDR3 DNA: TGTGCCAGCAGTTTCCGGGGTCCAACTAATGAAAAACTGTTTTTT; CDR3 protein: CASSFRGPTNEKLFF
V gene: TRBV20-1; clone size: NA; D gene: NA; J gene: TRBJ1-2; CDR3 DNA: TGCAGTGCTAGTTCTACCGGGACCCGTGCCTTATATGGCTACACCTTC; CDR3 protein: CSASSTGTRALYGYTF
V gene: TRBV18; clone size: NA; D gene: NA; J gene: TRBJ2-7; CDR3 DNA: TGTGCCAGCTCACCACCCGGTATCGGGTACGAGCAGTACTTC; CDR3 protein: CASSPPGIGYEQYF
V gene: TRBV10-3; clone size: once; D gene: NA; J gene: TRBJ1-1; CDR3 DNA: TGTGCCATCAGCATAGTACCAGGGACTGAAGCTTTCTTT; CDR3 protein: CAISIVPGTEAFF
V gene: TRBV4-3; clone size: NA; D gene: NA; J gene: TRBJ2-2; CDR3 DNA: TGCGCCAGCAGCCAAGAAGAAAGGGTGAACGGGGAGCTGTTTTTT; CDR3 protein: CASSQEERVNGELFF
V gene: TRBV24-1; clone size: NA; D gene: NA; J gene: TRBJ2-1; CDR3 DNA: TGTGCCACCAGTGCCGGCAATGAGCAGTTCTTC; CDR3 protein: CATSAGNEQFF
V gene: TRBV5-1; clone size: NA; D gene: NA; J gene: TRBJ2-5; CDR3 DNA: TGCGCCAGCAGCCCCAATAGTGACAGGCCCCAAGAGACCCAGTACTTC; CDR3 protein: CASSPNSDRPQETQYF
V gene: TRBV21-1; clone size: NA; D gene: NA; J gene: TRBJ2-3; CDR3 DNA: TGTGCCAGCACCAACAGACTAGGAGGGGTTGATACGCAGTATTTT; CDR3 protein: CASTNRLGGVDTQYF
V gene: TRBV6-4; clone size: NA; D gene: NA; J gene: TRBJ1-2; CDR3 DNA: TGTGCCAGCAGTCCCGACGTAGGCTATGGCTACACCTTC; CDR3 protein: CASSPDVGYGYTF
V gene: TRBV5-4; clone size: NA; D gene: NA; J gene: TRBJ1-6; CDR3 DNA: TGTGCCAGCAGCTTGAAAGGCAGGGAAAATTCACCCCTCCACTTT; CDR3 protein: CASSLKGRENSPLHF
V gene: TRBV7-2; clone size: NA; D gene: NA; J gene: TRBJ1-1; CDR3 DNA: TGTGCCAGCAGCTTATTCGGGCAGGGCACTGAAGCTTTCTTT; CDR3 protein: CASSLFGQGTEAFF
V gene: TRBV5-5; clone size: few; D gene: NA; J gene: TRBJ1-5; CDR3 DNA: TGTGCCAGCAGCTTGCTGTCAGCAAACAATCAGCCCCAGCATTTT; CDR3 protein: CASSLLSANNQPQHF
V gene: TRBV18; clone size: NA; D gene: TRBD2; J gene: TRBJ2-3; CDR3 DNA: TGTGCCAGCTCACAGACTAGCGGGGTCGGAGATACGCAGTATTTT; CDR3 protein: CASSQTSGVGDTQYF
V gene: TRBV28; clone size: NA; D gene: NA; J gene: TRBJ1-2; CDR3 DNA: TGTGCCAGCAGTTTAGAACCCGGGGTAGCAGGCTACACCTTC; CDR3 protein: CASSLEPGVAGYTF
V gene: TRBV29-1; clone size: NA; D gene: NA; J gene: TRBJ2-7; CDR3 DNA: TGCAGCGTTGAAGAACCGGCCAGGGGGCAGTACTTC; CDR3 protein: CSVEEPARGQYF
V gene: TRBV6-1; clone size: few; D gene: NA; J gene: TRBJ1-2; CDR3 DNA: TGTGCCAGCAGTGAAGGGCAAATCGCGGGGGCGAGTGGCTACACCTTC; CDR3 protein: CASSEGQIAGASGYTF
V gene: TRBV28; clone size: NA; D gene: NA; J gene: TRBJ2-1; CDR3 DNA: TGTGCCAGCAGACCTTCGAAATGGGGACGGTCGCAGTTCTTC; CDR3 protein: CASRPSKWGRSQFF
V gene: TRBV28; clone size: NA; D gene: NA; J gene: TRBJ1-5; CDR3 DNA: TGTGCCAGCAGAAAGGGCCAGGGTGCGCAGCCCCAGCATTTT; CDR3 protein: CASRKGQGAQPQHF
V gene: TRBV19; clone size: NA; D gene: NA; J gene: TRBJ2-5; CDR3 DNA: TGTGCCAGTGGAAGGGCGGACCAAGAGACCCAGTACTTC; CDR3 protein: CASGRADQETQYF
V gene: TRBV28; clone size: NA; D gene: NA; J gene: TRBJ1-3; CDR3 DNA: TGTGCCAGCAGTGAACCTTTGCGAAACACCATATATTTT; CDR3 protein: CASSEPLRNTIYF
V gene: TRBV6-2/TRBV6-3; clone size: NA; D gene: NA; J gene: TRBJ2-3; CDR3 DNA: TGTGCCAGCAGTGCCCCCCTAATGGCAGATACGCAGTATTTT; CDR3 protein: CASSAPLMADTQYF
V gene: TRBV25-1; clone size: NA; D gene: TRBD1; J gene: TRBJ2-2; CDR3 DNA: TGTGCCAGCAGTAATACAGGGGCCACCGGGGAGCTGTTTTTT; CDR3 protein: CASSNTGATGELFF
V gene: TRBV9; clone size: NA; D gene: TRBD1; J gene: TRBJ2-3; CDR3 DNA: TGTGCCAGCAGCGTTCTGGGGACAGACACAGATACGCAGTATTTT; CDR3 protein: CASSVLGTDTDTQYF
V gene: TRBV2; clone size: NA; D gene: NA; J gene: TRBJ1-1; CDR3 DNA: TGTGCCAGCATCCTAGGCAGGGGGAACACTGAAGCTTTCTTT; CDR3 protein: CASILGRGNTEAFF
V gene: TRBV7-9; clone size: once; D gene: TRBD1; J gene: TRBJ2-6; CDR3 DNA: TGTGCCAGCAGCTCAGGGGGCTCTACTGGGGCCAACGTCCTGACTTTC; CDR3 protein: CASSSGGSTGANVLTF
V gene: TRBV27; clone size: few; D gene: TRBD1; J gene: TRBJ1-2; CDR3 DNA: TGTGCCAGCACCCGCTGGGGACAGGGAATCTATGGCTACACCTTC; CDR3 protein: CASTRWGQGIYGYTF
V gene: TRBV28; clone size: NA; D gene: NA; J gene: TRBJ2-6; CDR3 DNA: TGTGCCAGCAGTTTTTTCGACAGGTTATCCCTATCTGGGGCCAACGTCCTGACTTTC; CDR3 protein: CASSFFDRLSLSGANVLTF
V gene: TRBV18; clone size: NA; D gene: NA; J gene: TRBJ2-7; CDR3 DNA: TGTGCCAGCTCACCACTGGCCTTACAAGAGCAGTACTTC; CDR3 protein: CASSPLALQEQYF
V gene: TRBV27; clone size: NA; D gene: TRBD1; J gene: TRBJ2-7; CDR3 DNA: TGTGCCAGCAGTCGGGCAGGGGGCGAAACTGGGGAGCAGTACTTC; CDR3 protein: CASSRAGGETGEQYF
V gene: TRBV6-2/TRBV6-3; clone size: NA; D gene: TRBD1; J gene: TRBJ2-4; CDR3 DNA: TGTGCCAGCAGTTACCGGGGGACAGGGGGCGATCGGGCCAAAAACATTCAGTACTTC; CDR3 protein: CASSYRGTGGDRAKNIQYF
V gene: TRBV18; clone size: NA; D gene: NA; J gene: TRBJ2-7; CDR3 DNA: TGTGCCAGCTCACTAGGACAGAATACCTACGAGCAGTACTTC; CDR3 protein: CASSLGQNTYEQYF
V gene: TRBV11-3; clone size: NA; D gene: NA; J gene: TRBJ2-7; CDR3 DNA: TGTGCCAGCAGCAACGGGGTTTCCTACGAGCAGTACTTC; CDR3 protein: CASSNGVSYEQYF
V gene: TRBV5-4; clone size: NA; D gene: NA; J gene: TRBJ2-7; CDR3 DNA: TGTGCCAGCAGCGCGCCGGACAACACCTACGAGCAGTACTTC; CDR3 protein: CASSAPDNTYEQYF
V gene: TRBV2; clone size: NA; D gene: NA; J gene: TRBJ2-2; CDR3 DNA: TGTGCCAGCAGTCCACCCAGCTTCTTTACCGGGGAGCTGTTTTTT; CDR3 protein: CASSPPSFFTGELFF
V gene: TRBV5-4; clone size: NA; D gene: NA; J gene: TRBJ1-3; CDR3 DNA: TGTGCCAGCAGCTTGGTTGGGGACACCATATATTTT; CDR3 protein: CASSLVGDTIYF
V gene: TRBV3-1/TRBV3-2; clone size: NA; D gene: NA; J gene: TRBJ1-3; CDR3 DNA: TGTGCCAGCAGCCAAAGCGGCGGCACAGGAAACACCATATATTTT; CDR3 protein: CASSQSGGTGNTIYF